Described below is a single T cell receptor (beta chain) sequence and its context. The entry originates in a study of monozygotic twins with inflammatory bowel disease. CDR1 is SEHNR and CDR2 is FQNEAQ in the germline V gene (reference sequence). There are 15 residues in the CDR3. Following a re-call of the 5' RACE reads, TCRdb has one entry per CDR3 protein and lacks DNA. The sample spans 200,000 to 250,000 distinct CDR3 sequences; the ten largest clones claim 7.5% to 9.5%. The sample taken for sequencing was blood. The receptor was derived from a human donor with ulcerative colitis or Crohn's disease, or a healthy co-twin of an affected twin (not recorded which). V usage is TRBV7-9 and J usage is TRBJ2-3; TCRdb indicates TRBD1, and absent DNA this call remains unverified. The CDR3 loop is CASSARGVGEDTQYF.